A selection of T cell receptor beta chains follows, all from one sample in a study of cytomegalovirus exposure and HLA in healthy donors. Method: immunoSEQ multiplex PCR; TCRdb's copy keeps in-frame clones and lacks some. The sample shows around 160,000 clones, around 68% of them seen only once. Specimen: PBMCs. The receptors shown here come from a woman aged 40 to 49 in good health and CMV-seropositive. The CDR3 runs from the conserved cysteine through the conserved F or W. A D gene is named only where the DNA matches it firmly. Size is stated for part of the rows, as once, few or many counts, or as a class when the clone is expanded.

TRBV7-2	-	TRBJ2-3	-	CASSRASSPSTDTQYF	TGTGCCAGCAGTCGTGCTAGCAGTCCTAGCACAGATACGCAGTATTTT
TRBV4-2	-	TRBJ2-4	TRBD2	CASSQEGLAGAIQYF	TGTGCCAGCAGCCAAGAGGGCCTAGCGGGTGCCATTCAGTACTTC
TRBV23-1	-	TRBJ2-7	TRBD2	CASSPARVAGLTYEQYF	TGCGCCAGCAGTCCCGCCCGAGTAGCGGGTCTCACCTACGAGCAGTACTTC
TRBV5-1	once	TRBJ1-1	TRBD1	CASSLGTGGCEAFF	TGCGCCAGCAGCTTGGGGACAGGGGGCTGTGAAGCTTTCTTT
TRBV6-6	-	TRBJ1-5	TRBD1	CASSARTGEGQPQNF	TGTGCCAGCAGTGCTAGGACAGGGGAGGGCCAGCCCCAGAATTTT
TRBV6-6	few	TRBJ2-7	TRBD1	CASRGQGLSYEQYF	TGTGCCAGCAGGGGACAGGGTCTGTCTTACGAGCAGTACTTC
TRBV5-1	-	TRBJ2-3	TRBD1	CASSLGGQAVTDTQYF	TGCGCCAGCAGCTTGGGAGGACAGGCAGTCACAGATACGCAGTATTTT
TRBV2	few	TRBJ2-5	TRBD2	CAASGGAQETQYF	TGTGCCGCTAGCGGGGGGGCACAAGAGACCCAGTACTTC
TRBV6-5	few	TRBJ1-1	TRBD1	CASSLNRGKTEAFF	TGTGCCAGCAGTCTTAACAGGGGAAAAACTGAAGCTTTCTTT
TRBV5-1	-	TRBJ1-1	TRBD1	CASSRFTGVGTEAFF	TGCGCCAGCAGCAGATTCACAGGGGTCGGCACTGAAGCTTTCTTT
TRBV27	-	TRBJ1-5	-	CASSPGQISQPQHF	TGTGCCAGCAGTCCAGGACAGATAAGTCAGCCCCAGCATTTT
TRBV6-1	once	TRBJ1-1	-	CASTLGGAVTEAFF	TGTGCCAGCACTCTTGGGGGCGCGGTCACTGAAGCTTTCTTT
TRBV20-1	-	TRBJ2-3	-	CSDRGTDTQYF	TGCAGTGATCGGGGTACAGATACGCAGTATTTT
TRBV25-1	-	TRBJ2-7	-	CASSEFGRYEQYF	TGTGCCAGCAGTGAATTCGGTCGGTACGAGCAGTACTTC
TRBV9	-	TRBJ2-1	-	CASSVGGGSNNEQFF	TGTGCCAGCAGCGTAGGAGGCGGGTCTAACAATGAGCAGTTCTTC
TRBV5-1	-	TRBJ2-5	TRBD1	CASSLGQGRETQYF	TGCGCCAGCAGCTTAGGACAGGGGCGAGAGACCCAGTACTTC
TRBV5-1	few	TRBJ2-3	-	CASSFPGTDTQYF	TGCGCCAGCAGCTTCCCAGGGACAGATACGCAGTATTTT
TRBV5-1	-	TRBJ2-7	-	CASSLAGTGQGYEQYF	TGCGCCAGCAGCTTGGCCGGCACAGGGCAGGGTTACGAGCAGTACTTC
TRBV4-2	few	TRBJ2-7	TRBD2	CASSQDRQREKYF	TGTGCCAGCAGCCAAGATCGCCAGCGGGAGAAGTACTTC
TRBV7-3	-	TRBJ2-6	TRBD1	CASSRWVSGGTGANVLTF	TGTGCCAGCAGCCGATGGGTATCAGGGGGCACTGGGGCCAACGTCCTGACTTTC
TRBV5-8	few	TRBJ1-2	TRBD1	CASSLATGGVCGYTF	TGTGCCAGCAGCTTGGCTACAGGGGGCGTATGTGGCTACACCTTC
TRBV28	-	TRBJ2-3	-	CASSSREDSRGADTQYF	TGTGCCAGCAGTTCCCGGGAGGACTCCCGGGGGGCCGATACGCAGTATTTT